The entry below describes one T cell receptor beta chain. The antigen is undetermined. This record comes from a study of radiation and T cells in renal cell carcinoma. Overall study findings and caveats: In blood, top tumor clones expanded by 2 weeks, shrinking by 4. Baseline intratumoral clonotype presence is unknown without pretreatment biopsies.

The germline gives CDR1 SGHKS, CDR2 YYEKEE (reference sequence). Trimming removed 4 bases at V and 6 bases at J, with 23 bases between. This CDR3 has 16 residues. Time point described: blood 2 weeks post-SBRT. Treatment in this sample: 15 Gy SBRT to primary tumor, nephrectomy 4 weeks later. After SBRT, blood was collected at 2 and 4 weeks, plus baseline. This renal cell carcinoma was of the clear cell type. TCRdb's table, derived via immunoSEQ multiplex PCR, lists solely in-frame clones and lacks some. The data contain tens of thousands of clones, roughly 85% of them singletons. The starting material was blood, obtained from a patient whose treatment included radiotherapy and nephrectomy. This clonotype was obtained from a woman between 50 and 59 years old with renal cell carcinoma. This rearrangement joins TRBV5-5 to TRBJ2-7; D is uncertain. This CDR3 reads CASSPGRNRYVGEQYF. CDR3 in DNA: TGTGCCAGCAGCCCAGGTCGTAATAGGTACGTTGGCGAGCAGTACTTC. The entire variable domain, with the rest obtained from reference TRBV5-5 and TRBJ2-7, is as follows: DAGVTQSPTHLIKTRGQQVTLRCSPISGHKSVSWYQQVLGQGPQFIFQYYEKEERGRGNFPDRFSARQFPNYSSELNVNALLLGDSALYLCASSPGRNRYVGEQYFGPGTRLTVT.